The 12 T cell receptor beta chains in this list originate from one sample, sequenced in a study of PD-L1 blockade in urothelial cancer. Clones were read by immunoSEQ multiplex PCR, and TCRdb kept only the in-frame ones, dropping some. The data contain tens of thousands of clones, 70% to 90% of them singletons. This sample's time point: pretreatment peripheral blood. The sample in question was PBMCs, obtained around atezolizumab (anti-PD-L1) treatment. The source is a donor aged 40 or older with urothelial cancer.

The V gene is TRBV6-5, the J gene TRBJ2-2; tentatively, D is TRBD2 (5 bases). The CDR3 sequence is 16 residues long. Between the trimmed V and J ends, which lost 4 bases and 1 base, there was a span of 13 bases. Germline CDR1 reads MNHEY; CDR2 reads SVGAGI. The CDR3, as DNA: TGTGCCAGCAGTTCCCCAGGTGGGAGGAACACCGGGGAGCTGTTTTTT. Translated: CASSSPGGRNTGELFF.

The genes are TRBV19 and TRBJ1-1; no reliable D call. The CDR3 spans 15 residues. Germline V lookup: CDR1 LNHDA, CDR2 SQIVND (reference sequence). Trimming took 7 bases from V and 0 from J, leaving 15 bases between them. The CDR3 loop reads CASKGRDWVNTEAFF. Written as DNA, the CDR3 is TGTGCCAGTAAAGGGAGAGACTGGGTGAACACTGAAGCTTTCTTT.

This clone is a singleton in its sample. The rearrangement joins TRBV2 to TRBJ2-1; 11 bases agree with TRBD2. CDR1 SNHLY and CDR2 FYNNEI come from the germline V gene. The V and J ends lost 6 bases and 7 bases, in that order; junction bases with no gene match: 14. The CDR3 covers 17 residues. The CDR3 spells CASSRLAGGPSRNEQFF. The DNA of the CDR3 is TGTGCCAGCAGCCGGCTAGCGGGAGGCCCGTCGCGTAATGAGCAGTTCTTC.

This rearrangement joins TRBV5-6 to TRBJ1-1; D uncertain. This CDR3 region has 13 residues. Germline assignment: CDR1 SGHDT and CDR2 YYEEEE. V was cut by 6 bases and J by 1 base, with 10 bases left in between. CDR3 in DNA: TGTGCCAGCATCCTGAGTGGGAACACTGAAGCTTTCTTT. It translates to CASILSGNTEAFF.

The chain couples TRBV9 to TRBJ2-1; 8 bases match TRBD2. The CDR3 extends over 15 amino acids. J lost 4 bases, V lost 0 bases, and 3 bases had no gene match. CDR1 and CDR2 from the germline V gene are SGDLS and YYNGEE. CDR3 sequence reads: CASSVGVAGYNEQFF. CDR3 in DNA: TGTGCCAGCAGCGTAGGAGTAGCGGGATACAATGAGCAGTTCTTC. The variable domain in full, with the rest retrieved from reference TRBV9 and TRBJ2-1, is DSGVTQTPKHLITATGQRVTLRCSPRSGDLSVYWYQQSLDQGLQFLIQYYNGEERAKGNILERFSAQQFPDLHSELNLSSLELGDSALYFCASSVGVAGYNEQFFGPGTRLTVL.

The table lists this clone with a few counts. The chain recombines TRBV6-1 with TRBJ1-4, with TRBD1 matching 8 bases. The CDR3 loop spans 15 amino acids. J lost 7 bases, V lost 5 bases, and 9 bases had no gene match. Germline lookup yields CDR1 MNHNS and CDR2 SASEGT. This CDR3 is CASSPQGARSEKLFF. CDR3 nucleotides: TGTGCCAGCAGTCCCCAGGGGGCCCGGTCTGAAAAACTGTTTTTT.

Details on this clone: Relative to the germline gene, one junction end is altered; a read error may explain this. V and J are TRBV7-7 and TRBJ2-2; unclear D gene. This CDR3 has 13 amino acids. CDR1 and CDR2 from the germline V gene are SSHAT and FNYEAQ (reference sequence). CDR3 protein: CASSFGLTGELFF. In DNA, the CDR3 is TGTGCTAGCAGCTTTGGTCTAACCGGGGAGCTGTTTTTT.

This sequence joins TRBV7-2 and TRBJ2-2, with 7 bases matching TRBD2. CDR1 and CDR2 (germline): SGHTA, FQGNSA. Losses at the gene ends were 1 base for V and 1 base for J; bases not matched to a gene: 6. The CDR3 sequence is 17 residues long. The CDR3 reads CASSLVLLAENTGELFF. The CDR3 DNA sequence: TGTGCCAGCAGCTTAGTTCTCCTAGCGGAGAACACCGGGGAGCTGTTTTTT.

This chain joins TRBV6-1 and TRBJ2-3; D may be TRBD2 (5 bases). The CDR3 is made up of 13 amino acids. With 7 bases removed from V and 3 bases from J, the gap between germline ends came to 11 bases. Germline V gene data show CDR1 as MNHNS and CDR2 as SASEGT. The CDR3 loop reads CASTERGTDTQYF. The CDR3 nucleotides read TGTGCCAGCACCGAGCGAGGGACAGATACGCAGTATTTT.

The chain employs TRBV7-3 and TRBJ2-1; TRBD2 aligns across 8 bases. V trimming: 2 bases; J trimming: 0 bases; junction bases outside the gene matches: 12. Germline loops: CDR1 SGHTA, CDR2 FQGTGA. This CDR3 is built from 19 residues. The chain's CDR3 is CASSLGGGREARSYNEQFF. CDR3 DNA: TGTGCCAGCAGCTTAGGGGGTGGGCGGGAGGCCCGCTCCTACAATGAGCAGTTCTTC.

The rearrangement uses TRBV19 and TRBJ1-1; D perhaps matches TRBD1 (5 bases). Trimming cost V 2 bases and J 0 bases, with 10 bases left between them. This CDR3 comprises 15 residues. Germline assignment: CDR1 LNHDA and CDR2 SQIVND (reference sequence). The DNA of the CDR3 is TGTGCCAGTAGTATACGGGGGGGGGTGAACACTGAAGCTTTCTTT. Its translation: CASSIRGGVNTEAFF.

DNA of the CDR3: TGTGCCAGCAGCCAACCGGACGATTTCGAGCGGGGCACTGAAGCTTTCTTT. It encodes CASSQPDDFERGTEAFF. This sequence joins TRBV16 and TRBJ1-1, with D unresolved. CDR3 size: 17 residues. Germline V gives CDR1 KGHSY, CDR2 FQNENV. The V end lost 2 bases, the J end lost 4 bases, and 20 bases lay between the germline ends.